This record concerns one TCR beta chain sequence. A junction end diverges from the germline sequence, so it may reflect a read error. Patients sequenced had flow cytometry evidence of CD8+CD57+ cell expansion. The data were taken from a study of CD8+CD57+ T cells in acquired aplastic anemia. The overall study: The DNA of sorted CD4+ and CD8+ cells averaged roughly 3.2 ug.

The V gene's germline CDR1 is SGHVT and CDR2 SQSDAQ. The CDR3 covers 14 residues. Profiles of TCR beta VDJ and CDR3 were generated from a genomic DNA template. TCRdb independently ran MiXCR on the reads; one entry per CDR3 protein. The sample has about 270,000 distinct CDR3 sequences, 65% to 90% seen once. The specimen was sorted CD4+, CD8+, or CD8+CD57+ T cells (not recorded which) from PBMCs. The V gene is TRBV7-4, the J gene TRBJ2-5; D tentatively reads TRBD1 or TRBD2 (5 bases each). The origin of this receptor is a human donor with aplastic anemia. CDR3 residues: CASSSGQLGETEYF. The CDR3 nucleotides are TGTGCCAGCAGCTCAGGCCAGTTGGGGGAGACAGAGTATTTC.